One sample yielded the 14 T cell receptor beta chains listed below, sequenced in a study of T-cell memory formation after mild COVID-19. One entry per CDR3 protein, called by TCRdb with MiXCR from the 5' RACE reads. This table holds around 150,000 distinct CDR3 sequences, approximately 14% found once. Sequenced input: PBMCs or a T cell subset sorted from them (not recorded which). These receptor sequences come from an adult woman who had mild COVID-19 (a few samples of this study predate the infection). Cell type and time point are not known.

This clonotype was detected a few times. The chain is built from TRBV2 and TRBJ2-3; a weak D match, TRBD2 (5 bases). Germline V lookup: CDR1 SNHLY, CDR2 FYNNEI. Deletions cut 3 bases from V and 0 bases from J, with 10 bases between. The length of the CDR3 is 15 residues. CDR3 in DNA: TGTGCCAGCAGTGAGCGAGGGTCTAGCACAGATACGCAGTATTTT. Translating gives CASSERGSSTDTQYF.

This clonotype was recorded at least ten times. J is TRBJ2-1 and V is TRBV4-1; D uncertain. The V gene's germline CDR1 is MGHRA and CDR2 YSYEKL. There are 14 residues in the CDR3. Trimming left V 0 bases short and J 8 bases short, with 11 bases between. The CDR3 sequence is CASSQEISFDEQFF. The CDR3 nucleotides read TGCGCCAGCAGCCAAGAAATTTCTTTCGATGAGCAGTTCTTC.

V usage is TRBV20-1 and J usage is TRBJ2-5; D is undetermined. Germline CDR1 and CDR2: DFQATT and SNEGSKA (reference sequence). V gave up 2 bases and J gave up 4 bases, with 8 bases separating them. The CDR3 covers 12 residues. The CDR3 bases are TGCAGTGCTAGAACAGCCTCAGAGACCCAGTACTTC. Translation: CSARTASETQYF.

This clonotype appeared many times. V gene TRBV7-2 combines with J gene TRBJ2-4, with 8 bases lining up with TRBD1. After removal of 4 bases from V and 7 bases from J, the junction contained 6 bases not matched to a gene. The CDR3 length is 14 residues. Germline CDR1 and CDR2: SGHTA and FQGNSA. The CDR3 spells CASSSFTGGNIQYF. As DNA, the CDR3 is TGTGCCAGCAGCTCATTTACAGGGGGTAACATTCAGTACTTC. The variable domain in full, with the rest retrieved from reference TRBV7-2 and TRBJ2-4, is GAGVSQSPSNKVTEKGKDVELRCDPISGHTALYWYRQSLGQGLEFLIYFQGNSAPDKSGLPSDRFSAERTGGSVSTLTIQRTQQEDSAVYLCASSSFTGGNIQYFGAGTRLSVL.

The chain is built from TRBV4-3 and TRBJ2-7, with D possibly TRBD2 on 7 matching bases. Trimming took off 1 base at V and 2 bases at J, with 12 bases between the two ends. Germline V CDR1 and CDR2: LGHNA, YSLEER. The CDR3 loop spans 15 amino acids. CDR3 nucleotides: TGCGCCAGCAGCCAAGGGGAGGGACAAACCTACGAGCAGTACTTC. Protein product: CASSQGEGQTYEQYF.

For the CDR3, the DNA is TGTGCCAGTAGTCCATGGGACGGGAGGCTGGACGAGCAGTACTTC. This gives the protein CASSPWDGRLDEQYF. V usage is TRBV19 and J usage is TRBJ2-7, with 7 bases identical to TRBD2. The V and J ends lost 5 bases and 5 bases, in that order; junction bases with no gene match: 12. This CDR3 has 15 residues. Germline V gene lookup returns CDR1 LNHDA and CDR2 SQIVND (reference sequence).

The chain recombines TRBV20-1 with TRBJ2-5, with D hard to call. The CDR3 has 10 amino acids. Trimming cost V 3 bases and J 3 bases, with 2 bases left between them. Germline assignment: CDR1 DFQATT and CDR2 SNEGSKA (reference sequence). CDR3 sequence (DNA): TGCAGTGCTAGGAAAGAGACCCAGTACTTC. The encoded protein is CSARKETQYF.

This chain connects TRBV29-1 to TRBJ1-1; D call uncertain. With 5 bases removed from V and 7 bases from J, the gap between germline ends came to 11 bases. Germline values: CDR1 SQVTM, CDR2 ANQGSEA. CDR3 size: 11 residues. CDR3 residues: CSVMFTVEAFF. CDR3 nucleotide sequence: TGCAGCGTTATGTTCACAGTTGAAGCTTTCTTT.

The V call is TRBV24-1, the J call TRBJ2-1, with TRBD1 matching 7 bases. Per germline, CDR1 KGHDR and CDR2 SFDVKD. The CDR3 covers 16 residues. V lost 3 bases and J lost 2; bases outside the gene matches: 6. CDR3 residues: CATSDETGQAYNEQFF. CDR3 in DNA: TGTGCCACCAGTGATGAGACAGGGCAGGCCTACAATGAGCAGTTCTTC.

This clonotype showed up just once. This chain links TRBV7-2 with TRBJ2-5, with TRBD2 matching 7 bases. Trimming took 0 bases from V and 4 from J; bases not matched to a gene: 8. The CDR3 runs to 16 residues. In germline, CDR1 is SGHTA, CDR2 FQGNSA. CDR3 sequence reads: CASSLAPEGGPETQYF. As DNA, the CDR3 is TGTGCCAGCAGCTTAGCTCCAGAGGGAGGGCCAGAGACCCAGTACTTC.

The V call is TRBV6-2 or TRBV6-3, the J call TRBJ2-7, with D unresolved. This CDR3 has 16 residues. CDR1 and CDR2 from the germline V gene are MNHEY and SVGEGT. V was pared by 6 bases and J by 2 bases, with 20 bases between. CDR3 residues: CASSHRRTQVAYEQYF. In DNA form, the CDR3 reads TGTGCCAGCAGCCATCGACGGACCCAAGTGGCCTACGAGCAGTACTTC.

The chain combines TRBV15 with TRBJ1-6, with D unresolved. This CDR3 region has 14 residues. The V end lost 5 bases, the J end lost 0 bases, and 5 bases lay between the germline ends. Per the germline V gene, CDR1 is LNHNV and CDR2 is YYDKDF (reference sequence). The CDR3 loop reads CATSDNSYNSPLHF. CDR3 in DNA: TGTGCCACCAGCGACAACTCCTATAATTCACCCCTCCACTTT. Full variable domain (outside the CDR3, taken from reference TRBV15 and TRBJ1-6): DAMVIQNPRYQVTQFGKPVTLSCSQTLNHNVMYWYQQKSSQAPKLLFHYYDKDFNNEADTPDNFQSRRPNTSFCFLDIRSPGLGDTAMYLCATSDNSYNSPLHFGNGTRLTVT.

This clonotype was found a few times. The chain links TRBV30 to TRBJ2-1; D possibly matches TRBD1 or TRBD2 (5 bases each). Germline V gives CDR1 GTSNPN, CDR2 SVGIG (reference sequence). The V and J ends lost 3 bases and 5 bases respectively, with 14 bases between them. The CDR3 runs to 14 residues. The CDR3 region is CAWRTPGPHNEQFF. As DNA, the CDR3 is TGTGCCTGGAGGACACCGGGACCTCACAATGAGCAGTTCTTC.

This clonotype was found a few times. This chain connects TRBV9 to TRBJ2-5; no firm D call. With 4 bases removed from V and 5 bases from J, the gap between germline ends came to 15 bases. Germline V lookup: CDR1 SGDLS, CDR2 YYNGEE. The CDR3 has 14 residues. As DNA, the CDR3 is TGTGCCAGCAGCCTCTTAGGCTCGGTGGAGACCCAGTACTTC. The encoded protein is CASSLLGSVETQYF.